The 31 T cell receptor beta chains below come from one sample, sequenced in a study of PD-L1 blockade in urothelial cancer. TCRdb keeps only in-frame clones here, not all; method: immunoSEQ multiplex PCR. Found here are 100,000 or so clones, about 91% of them singletons; the top ten hold 0.7% to 0.95%. The material was PBMCs, obtained around atezolizumab (anti-PD-L1) treatment. The receptors come from an elderly woman with urothelial cancer.

This chain connects TRBV4-2 to TRBJ2-5; 9 bases line up with TRBD2. The V gene end was trimmed by 1 base and the J gene end by 1 base; junction bases not matched to a gene: 1. CDR1 LGHNA and CDR2 YNFKEQ come from the germline V gene. CDR3 size: 15 residues. CDR3 coding DNA: TGTGCCAGCAGCCAAGGGACTAGCGCCCAAGAGACCCAGTACTTC. This encodes CASSQGTSAQETQYF.

This chain links TRBV18 with TRBJ2-1, with 7 bases identical to TRBD2. V gave up 3 bases and J gave up 4 bases; unmatched junction bases: 9. This CDR3 has 16 residues. CDR1 and CDR2 from the germline V gene are KGHSH and LQKENI. CDR3 bases: TGTGCCAGCTCACCCTCCGGGGGGAGTAAATACAATGAGCAGTTCTTC. Protein product: CASSPSGGSKYNEQFF.

Here the CDR3 DNA reads TGTGCCAGTAGTATAGTGGGACAGTCTGTGAACACTGAAGCTTTCTTT. This gives the protein CASSIVGQSVNTEAFF. The V and J genes are TRBV19 and TRBJ1-1; TRBD1 matches 7 bases. V trimming: 1 base; J trimming: 0 bases; junction bases outside the gene matches: 5. The CDR3 totals 16 residues. Per the germline V gene, CDR1 is LNHDA and CDR2 is SQIVND (reference sequence).

This chain connects TRBV7-9 to TRBJ1-1; no clear D. Germline V gives CDR1 SEHNR, CDR2 FQNEAQ (reference sequence). The V gene lost 3 bases and the J gene lost 4 bases, with 6 bases spanning the gap. This CDR3 is 12 amino acids long. DNA for the CDR3: TGTGCCAGCAGCTTGGAGGTCACTGAAGCTTTCTTT. It yields the protein CASSLEVTEAFF.

In its sample, this clone was seen once. The rearrangement links TRBV19 to TRBJ2-7; 9 nucleotides match TRBD1. The germline CDR1 and CDR2 sequences are LNHDA and SQIVND (reference sequence). The CDR3 has 15 residues. The V gene end was trimmed by 1 base and the J gene end by 5 bases; junction bases not matched to a gene: 6. The CDR3 DNA sequence: TGTGCCAGTAGTATAGGGGGGACAGGGCGAAACGAGCAGTACTTC. Translating gives CASSIGGTGRNEQYF.

This sequence joins TRBV9 and TRBJ2-3, with a tentative D call TRBD2 (6 bases). Trimming shortened V by 0 bases and J by 0 bases, and 14 bases separated the two germline ends. Germline V gene lookup returns CDR1 SGDLS and CDR2 YYNGEE. The CDR3 runs 17 residues. The CDR3 region is CASSVGGSGMSTDTQYF. The DNA of the CDR3 is TGTGCCAGCAGCGTAGGGGGTAGCGGCATGAGCACAGATACGCAGTATTTT.

This chain joins TRBV7-9 and TRBJ2-7; 7 bases fit TRBD2. This CDR3 spans 14 amino acids. V lost 4 bases to trimming and J lost 1 base; unmatched junction nucleotides: 4. The germline V gene has CDR1 SEHNR and CDR2 FQNEAQ (reference sequence). CDR3 coding DNA: TGTGCCAGCAGCTCATGGGAGGGATCCTACGAGCAGTACTTC. It translates to CASSSWEGSYEQYF.

The CDR3 loop reads CASSSGTSAANTGELFF. The CDR3 region has the DNA TGTGCCAGCAGCTCAGGAACTAGCGCCGCGAACACCGGGGAGCTGTTTTTT. The chain is built from TRBV7-3 and TRBJ2-2; TRBD2 matches at 7 bases. Germline V lookup: CDR1 SGHTA, CDR2 FQGTGA. Germline trimming cut 4 bases from V and 0 bases from J; bases unmatched to any gene: 8. The CDR3 is 17 amino acids.

The V call is TRBV18, the J call TRBJ1-2, with D perhaps matching TRBD1 (6 bases). V lost 1 base and J lost 8, with 17 bases in between. The CDR3 has 15 residues. Per germline, CDR1 KGHSH and CDR2 LQKENI. The CDR3 sequence: CASSPLNSGADGYTF. CDR3 sequence (DNA): TGTGCCAGCTCACCACTTAACTCAGGGGCGGACGGCTACACCTTC.

The chain couples TRBV30 to TRBJ2-2, with 7 positions matching TRBD1. The CDR3 has 18 amino acids. After removal of 0 bases from V and 1 base from J, the junction contained 11 bases not matched to a gene. Germline V lookup: CDR1 GTSNPN, CDR2 SVGIG (reference sequence). The DNA of the CDR3 is TGTGCCTGGAGTGTAAGGCCGTCCGGGACAGTGAACACCGGGGAGCTGTTTTTT. Amino acid sequence: CAWSVRPSGTVNTGELFF.

The rearrangement uses TRBV5-1 and TRBJ1-1; 9 bases map to TRBD1. Germline CDR1 reads SGHRS; CDR2 reads YFSETQ. The CDR3 sequence is 15 residues long. J gave up 4 bases and V 4 bases, and 8 bases lay outside the gene matches. The CDR3 bases are TGCGCCAGCAGCCCCCGGGACAGGGAAGCCACTGAAGCTTTCTTT. It encodes CASSPRDREATEAFF.

The CDR3 spells CASSPPSGGGEQFF. DNA for the CDR3: TGTGCCAGCAGCCCCCCCAGCGGGGGGGGTGAGCAGTTCTTC. The chain has TRBV7-2 and TRBJ2-1; 10 bases match TRBD2. The CDR3 sequence is 14 residues long. The trim removed 5 bases at V and 9 bases at J, leaving 7 bases unmatched. Germline V gene sequence: CDR1 SGHTA, CDR2 FQGNSA.

This rearrangement joins TRBV11-2 to TRBJ2-5; 9 bases align to TRBD1. V dropped 5 bases and J dropped 5; count of bases not matched to a gene: 3. This CDR3 is 13 amino acids long. The V gene's germline CDR1 is SGHAT and CDR2 FQNNGV. CDR3 residues: CASSPTGGETQYF. The CDR3 DNA reads TGTGCCAGCAGCCCGACAGGGGGTGAGACCCAGTACTTC.

The rearrangement uses TRBV5-8 and TRBJ1-2; D may be TRBD1 (6 bases). The V and J ends lost 3 bases and 3 bases respectively, with 18 bases between them. The germline V gene encodes CDR1 SGHTS and CDR2 YDEGEE. The CDR3 has 16 amino acids. The DNA for the CDR3 is TGTGCCAGCAGCTCAGGACAGTCAAGTTACTACTATGGCTACACCTTC. Protein product: CASSSGQSSYYYGYTF.

The V call is TRBV2, the J call TRBJ1-5; weak D call: TRBD1 (5 bases). CDR1 SNHLY and CDR2 FYNNEI come from the germline V gene. The V and J ends lost 1 base and 6 bases respectively, with 16 bases between them. The CDR3 loop spans 16 amino acids. The DNA of the CDR3 is TGTGCCAGCAGTGAAGAGGTTTCAGGGTTTGGTCAGCCCCAGCATTTT. Translating it yields CASSEEVSGFGQPQHF.

This clone was seen just once. The CDR3 spells CSVEDRADYNEQFF. The CDR3, as DNA: TGCAGCGTTGAAGACAGGGCCGATTACAATGAGCAGTTCTTC. This chain joins TRBV29-1 and TRBJ2-1, with D perhaps TRBD1 (5 bases). The CDR3 totals 14 residues. Germline V CDR1 and CDR2: SQVTM, ANQGSEA. V was shortened by 0 bases and J by 4 bases, with 10 bases between the two germline ends.

The gene calls are TRBV11-2 and TRBJ2-1, with 10 positions matching TRBD2. The germline V gene has CDR1 SGHAT and CDR2 FQNNGV. CDR3 length: 16 residues. V trimming: 5 bases; J trimming: 6 bases; junction bases outside the gene matches: 10. This CDR3 is CASSPLYSGRANEQFF. CDR3 coding DNA: TGTGCCAGCAGCCCTTTGTACAGCGGGAGGGCCAATGAGCAGTTCTTC.

This rearrangement joins TRBV4-1 to TRBJ2-2; 11 bases are shared with TRBD2. Germline lookup yields CDR1 MGHRA and CDR2 YSYEKL. V was pared by 1 base and J by 0 bases, with 13 bases of the junction left unmatched. The CDR3 length is 21 residues. The CDR3 reads CASSQAQRLAGLQANTGELFF. The DNA for the CDR3 is TGCGCCAGCAGCCAAGCCCAGCGACTAGCGGGACTCCAGGCGAACACCGGGGAGCTGTTTTTT.

This clone has only one observation. V usage is TRBV7-3 and J usage is TRBJ2-3, with a possible D match to TRBD2 (7 bases). Germline V gene data show CDR1 as SGHTA and CDR2 as FQGTGA. The CDR3 runs 15 residues. The ends were cut back, 7 bases at V and 6 bases at J, with 20 bases in the middle. This chain's CDR3 is CASKDGGGGSDTQYF. CDR3 coding DNA: TGTGCCAGCAAGGACGGGGGCGGGGGATCGGATACGCAGTATTTT.

This chain uses TRBV28 with TRBJ2-5; 15 bases match TRBD2. Germline V CDR1 and CDR2: MDHEN, SYDVKM. V lost 4 bases to trimming and J lost 5 bases; unmatched junction nucleotides: 8. The CDR3 runs to 17 residues. CDR3 DNA sequence: TGTGCCAGCAGTTCCCGGACTAGCGGGAGGGCCGAGGAGACCCAGTACTTC. Encoded protein: CASSSRTSGRAEETQYF.

The rearrangement uses TRBV2 and TRBJ2-2; 8 bases are a match to TRBD2. The length of the CDR3 is 16 residues. V lost 4 bases, J lost 2 bases, and 6 bases stayed unmatched. Germline values: CDR1 SNHLY, CDR2 FYNNEI. CDR3 bases: TGTGCCAGCAGTGCTAGGGGGACTAGAAACACCGGGGAGCTGTTTTTT. Protein: CASSARGTRNTGELFF.

The J gene is TRBJ2-7, the V gene TRBV7-8; TRBD1 matches 11 bases. With 3 bases clipped from V and 3 bases from J, the junction kept 4 bases outside the gene matches. Germline lookup yields CDR1 SGHVS and CDR2 FQNEAQ. The CDR3 runs to 15 residues. CDR3 residues: CASSFTGTGGYEQYF. DNA for the CDR3: TGTGCCAGCAGCTTCACCGGGACAGGGGGCTACGAGCAGTACTTC.

The rearrangement uses TRBV28 and TRBJ1-2; the match to TRBD1 covers 7 bases. There are 14 residues in the CDR3. V shed 6 bases and J 8 bases; nucleotides not matched to a gene: 12. Per the germline V gene, CDR1 is MDHEN and CDR2 is SYDVKM. The CDR3 sequence: CASRPTQGVGGYTF. The CDR3 DNA reads as TGTGCCAGCAGACCAACCCAGGGGGTGGGAGGCTACACCTTC.

This clone was found once. The chain links TRBV2 to TRBJ1-4; TRBD1 aligns across 9 bases. Germline CDR1 reads SNHLY; CDR2 reads FYNNEI. The CDR3 totals 15 residues. Trimming cost V 4 bases and J 1 base; bases outside gene matches: 1. CDR3 sequence reads: CASSGQGVTNEKLFF. The CDR3 DNA reads as TGTGCCAGCAGTGGACAGGGGGTAACTAATGAAAAACTGTTTTTT. The whole variable domain, filled in from reference TRBV2 and TRBJ1-4, reads EPEVTQTPSHQVTQMGQEVILRCVPISNHLYFYWYRQILGQKVEFLVSFYNNEISEKSEIFDDQFSVERPDGSNFTLKIRSTKLEDSAMYFCASSGQGVTNEKLFFGSGTQLSVL.

The chain combines TRBV9 with TRBJ1-4; D is unresolved. Trimming removed 0 bases from V and 7 bases from J, with 7 bases in between. In germline, CDR1 is SGDLS, CDR2 YYNGEE. The CDR3 is made up of 13 amino acids. The CDR3 DNA reads TGTGCCAGCAGCGTAGGGGCCCGTGAAAAACTGTTTTTT. Translated: CASSVGAREKLFF.

This chain joins TRBV28 and TRBJ1-2; 7 nucleotides line up with TRBD1. The CDR3 is made up of 18 amino acids. J gave up 2 bases and V 5 bases, and 17 bases lay outside the gene matches. CDR1 is MDHEN, CDR2 SYDVKM, per germline. CDR3 sequence reads: CASSVHFRTGLENYGYTF. The CDR3 DNA sequence: TGTGCCAGCAGTGTCCACTTTCGGACAGGATTAGAGAACTATGGCTACACCTTC.

The chain recombines TRBV6-5 with TRBJ2-1, with 9 bases lining up with TRBD2. Germline CDR1 MNHEY, CDR2 SVGAGI. The CDR3 is 15 residues long. V shed 0 bases and J 9 bases; nucleotides not matched to a gene: 6. CDR3 in amino acids: CASSYSASGILEQFF. In DNA form, the CDR3 reads TGTGCCAGCAGTTACTCGGCTAGCGGGATACTTGAGCAGTTCTTC.

This chain joins TRBV30 and TRBJ1-5; no definite D call. V lost 0 bases, J lost 5 bases, and 8 bases lay in between. Germline V lookup: CDR1 GTSNPN, CDR2 SVGIG (reference sequence). CDR3 length: 13 residues. The CDR3 DNA sequence: TGTGCCTGGAGTGTCTGGGAGGATCAGCCCCAGCATTTT. It translates to CAWSVWEDQPQHF. The variable domain in full, with the rest retrieved from reference TRBV30 and TRBJ1-5, is SQTIHQWPATLVQPVGSPLSLECTVEGTSNPNLYWYRQAAGRGLQLLFYSVGIGQISSEVPQNLSASRPQDRQFILSSKKLLLSDSGFYLCAWSVWEDQPQHFGDGTRLSIL.

The chain's CDR3 is CASSYSPPGLAPQHF. Here the CDR3 DNA reads TGTGCCAGCAGTTACTCGCCACCGGGGTTAGCGCCCCAGCATTTT. This chain links TRBV6-5 with TRBJ1-5; D gene uncertain. Germline V lookup: CDR1 MNHEY, CDR2 SVGAGI. CDR3 size: 15 residues. V was clipped by 0 bases and J by 9 bases, with 15 bases between them.

In its sample, this clone was seen once. The CDR3 DNA sequence: TGTGCCAGCAGGGAATGGGGGATAGCGGGAGGCCTGAGCTCCTACGAGCAGTACTTC. Amino acids: CASREWGIAGGLSSYEQYF. The V call is TRBV2, the J call TRBJ2-7; 10 positions agree with TRBD2. This CDR3 comprises 19 residues. J was trimmed by 0 bases and V by 6 bases; bases with no gene match: 17. Per the germline V gene, CDR1 is SNHLY and CDR2 is FYNNEI.

The chain combines TRBV28 with TRBJ1-5; possibly TRBD1 for D (6 bases). CDR3 length: 14 amino acids. In germline, CDR1 is MDHEN, CDR2 SYDVKM. The germline V and J ends were trimmed by 6 bases and 7 bases, with 16 bases remaining between them. The CDR3 region is CASSPPGQGQPQHF. CDR3 sequence (DNA): TGTGCCAGCAGCCCCCCGGGACAAGGGCAGCCCCAGCATTTT.